This T cell receptor (beta chain) was recorded in a study of cytomegalovirus exposure and HLA in healthy donors. This clone was seen a handful of times. The primer mix had 60 Vbeta and 13 Jbeta primers. Per the original data handling: In a later analysis, approximately 80 million unique TCR beta chains included roughly 11 million shared by two or more donors. Sequencing was performed with immunoSEQ multiplex PCR; in TCRdb, only in-frame clones are kept and a portion is missing. V and J calls and clone size are those listed in that table; D and trimming were worked out from the DNA. The profile covers about 110,000 clones, with 55% to 65% appearing a single time and about 2.2% taken by the ten largest. The CDR3 totals 13 residues. V was pared by 7 bases and J by 0 bases, with 9 bases between. CDR1 and CDR2 from the germline V gene are MNHNS and SASEGT.

The receptor's source is a young woman in good health and CMV-seronegative. Material: PBMCs. The V gene is TRBV6-1, the J gene TRBJ1-2; D call uncertain. Here the CDR3 reads CASKVGANYGYTF. In nucleotides, the CDR3 is TGTGCCAGCAAGGTGGGAGCTAACTATGGCTACACCTTC.